The 22 T cell receptor beta chains presented below share a single source sample, sequenced in a study of shared clonotypes between healthy human individuals. Profiling relied on immunoSEQ multiplex PCR, and the TCRdb table lists in-frame clones only, not all of them. The sample lists approximately 1.1 million clones; roughly 74% were seen once. The sample consisted of memory CD4+ T cells from PBMCs. Subset of the sample: CD45RA-negative fraction. These receptor sequences come from a man younger than 35 in good health. Some clones in this sample may be carry-over from other donors' samples.

In its sample, this clone was seen once. This chain links TRBV6-1 with TRBJ1-4, with D unresolved. The V gene lost 7 bases and the J gene lost 3 bases, with 15 bases spanning the gap. Per germline, CDR1 MNHNS and CDR2 SASEGT. This CDR3 comprises 15 residues. CDR3 protein: CASNSLGTSNEKLFF. CDR3 sequence (DNA): TGTGCCAGCAACTCGTTGGGCACGTCTAATGAAAAACTGTTTTTT.

The chain links TRBV5-1 to TRBJ2-7, with a tentative D call TRBD2 (5 bases). Germline V gene data show CDR1 as SGHRS and CDR2 as YFSETQ. The CDR3 covers 14 residues. Trimming stripped 0 bases from V and 2 bases from J, with 9 bases between. CDR3: CASSLVPGTYEQYF. The CDR3 nucleotides read TGCGCCAGCAGCTTGGTCCCGGGAACCTACGAGCAGTACTTC.

Regarding this clone: This CDR3 is also generated by other DNA sequences in the sample. The rearrangement uses TRBV5-1 and TRBJ2-5; D assignment may be TRBD1 or TRBD2 (6 bases each). The CDR3 loop spans 13 amino acids. Germline loops: CDR1 SGHRS, CDR2 YFSETQ. V lost 5 bases and J lost 5, with 13 bases in between. CDR3 residues: CASSGGQGETQYF. The CDR3 DNA sequence: TGCGCCAGCAGTGGAGGGCAGGGGGAGACCCAGTACTTC.

In regard to this clone: A much larger clone differs by one base, so this may be a read error. The J gene is TRBJ1-2, the V gene TRBV11-2; tentative D call: TRBD1 (6 bases). V was cut by 5 bases and J by 0 bases, with 7 bases left in between. Germline CDR1 reads SGHAT; CDR2 reads FQNNGV. CDR3 length: 13 amino acids. In DNA form, the CDR3 reads TGTGCCAGCAGCCCAGGGGCTAACTATGGCTACACCTTC. It translates to CASSPGANYGYTF.

The chain joins TRBV5-6 to TRBJ2-6; TRBD1 might be the D (6 bases). Germline V CDR1 and CDR2: SGHDT, YYEEEE. This CDR3 has 17 amino acids. Trimming removed 2 bases at V and 1 base at J, with 13 bases between. The CDR3 bases are TGTGCCAGCAGCTTAATCCTACAGGGTTCTGGGGCCAACGTCCTGACTTTC. It codes for CASSLILQGSGANVLTF.

The chain recombines TRBV2 with TRBJ2-7; 10 positions agree with TRBD1. Trimming at V came to 8 bases and at J to 6 bases, leaving 7 bases not matched to a gene. The germline gives CDR1 SNHLY, CDR2 FYNNEI. This CDR3 contains 13 residues. CDR3 loop: CASGSDRGGEQYF. CDR3 coding DNA: TGTGCCAGCGGGTCGGACAGGGGGGGCGAGCAGTACTTC.

This clone was counted a single time. The chain recombines TRBV4-1 with TRBJ2-7, with 8 bases identical to TRBD1. J gave up 5 bases and V 6 bases, and 6 bases lay outside the gene matches. Germline V gives CDR1 MGHRA, CDR2 YSYEKL. The CDR3 sequence is 13 residues long. DNA of the CDR3: TGCGCCAGCAGACGGACAGGGAAAGACGAGCAGTACTTC. Translation gives CASRRTGKDEQYF.

The chain uses TRBV7-2 and TRBJ1-2; D perhaps matches TRBD1 (5 bases). CDR1 and CDR2 from the germline V gene are SGHTA and FQGNSA. V was clipped by 3 bases and J by 7 bases, with 12 bases between them. The CDR3 consists of 13 residues. The CDR3 sequence is CASSFGTGGGYTF. The DNA of the CDR3 is TGTGCCAGCAGCTTCGGGACTGGGGGTGGCTACACCTTC.

The chain couples TRBV18 to TRBJ2-7; perhaps TRBD1 as D (6 bases). Germline CDR1 KGHSH, CDR2 LQKENI. The germline V and J ends were trimmed by 3 bases and 3 bases, with 15 bases remaining between them. This CDR3 is built from 15 residues. DNA of the CDR3: TGTGCCAGCTCACCTACTGTAAACAGGGTCTACGAGCAGTACTTC. Residues: CASSPTVNRVYEQYF.

Concerning this clone itself: Distinct nucleotide sequences in the sample also encode this CDR3. The CDR3 region is CSARKETQYF. The CDR3 DNA reads TGCAGTGCGCGAAAAGAGACCCAGTACTTC. The chain combines TRBV20-1 with TRBJ2-5; no reliable D call. Trimming removed 6 bases at V and 3 bases at J, with 5 bases between. CDR1 is DFQATT and CDR2 is SNEGSKA in the germline V gene (reference sequence). CDR3 size: 10 residues.

This clone was seen a few times. V gene TRBV7-6 combines with J gene TRBJ1-5; D unresolved. The CDR3 runs to 13 residues. Germline CDR1 and CDR2: SGHVS and FNYEAQ. V lost 5 bases, J lost 4 bases, and 9 bases lay in between. The CDR3 DNA is TGTGCCAGCAGCCAGGAGGAGAATCAGCCCCAGCATTTT. It encodes CASSQEENQPQHF.

This chain joins TRBV5-4 and TRBJ2-7; TRBD1 agrees at 9 bases. Germline values: CDR1 SGHNT, CDR2 YYREEE (reference sequence). CDR3 length: 15 residues. The V gene end was trimmed by 4 bases and the J gene end by 5 bases; junction bases not matched to a gene: 10. CDR3 sequence: CASSTAGTGSHEQYF. The CDR3 DNA reads as TGTGCCAGCAGCACCGCCGGGACAGGGTCCCACGAGCAGTACTTC.

V gene TRBV6-5 combines with J gene TRBJ2-1, with D perhaps matching TRBD1 or TRBD2 (5 bases each). There are 14 residues in the CDR3. CDR1 MNHEY and CDR2 SVGAGI come from the germline V gene. The V and J ends lost 5 bases and 5 bases respectively, with 13 bases between them. The DNA of the CDR3 is TGTGCCAGCAGTACGGGGACGGGGAACAATGAGCAGTTCTTC. Encoded protein: CASSTGTGNNEQFF.

This chain connects TRBV7-6 to TRBJ2-7; TRBD2 matches 9 bases. The CDR3 loop spans 13 amino acids. Germline CDR1 SGHVS, CDR2 FNYEAQ. V was clipped by 5 bases and J by 6 bases; unmatched bases: 5. CDR3 sequence: CASSQGLAGEQYF. The CDR3 DNA follows: TGTGCCAGCAGCCAGGGACTAGCAGGCGAGCAGTACTTC.

The chain is built from TRBV7-9 and TRBJ2-5, with D possibly TRBD1 on 5 matching bases. V dropped 2 bases and J dropped 0 bases, with 13 bases sitting between them. The CDR3 totals 16 residues. Germline V lookup: CDR1 SEHNR, CDR2 FQNEAQ (reference sequence). CDR3 residues: CASSLLGAGYQETQYF. CDR3 in DNA: TGTGCCAGCAGCTTACTAGGGGCAGGGTACCAAGAGACCCAGTACTTC.

The chain carries TRBV5-1 and TRBJ2-5, with 7 nucleotides matching TRBD1. The CDR3 has 15 residues. Germline values: CDR1 SGHRS, CDR2 YFSETQ. V was pared by 4 bases and J by 3 bases, with 9 bases of the junction left unmatched. CDR3 loop: CASSGAGTEEETQYF. The CDR3 bases are TGCGCCAGCAGCGGCGCCGGGACAGAGGAAGAGACCCAGTACTTC.

The CDR3 loop reads CASSPRAGSSTDTQYF. The CDR3 region has the DNA TGTGCCAGCAGTCCAAGAGCGGGGTCTAGCACAGATACGCAGTATTTT. The J gene is TRBJ2-3, the V gene TRBV28; 7 bases fit TRBD2. CDR1 and CDR2 from the germline V gene are MDHEN and SYDVKM. After removal of 5 bases from V and 0 bases from J, the junction contained 8 bases not matched to a gene. The CDR3 has 16 residues.

The chain uses TRBV21-1 and TRBJ1-2; the table's D call, TRBD1, has no DNA check behind it. TRBV21-1 is termed a pseudogene. This CDR3 is 16 amino acids long. This CDR3 reads CASRGPGQPPNYGYTF. The CDR3 DNA sequence: TGTGCCAGCAGGGGTCCGGGACAGCCTCCTAACTATGGCTACACCTTC.

The V gene is TRBV5-1, the J gene TRBJ2-7; 7 nucleotides agree with TRBD2. Germline V gene data show CDR1 as SGHRS and CDR2 as YFSETQ. The CDR3 totals 15 residues. V lost 4 bases, J lost 1 base, and 8 bases stayed unmatched. For the CDR3, the DNA is TGCGCCAGCAGCCCTAGCGGAACCAGGTCCTACGAGCAGTACTTC. Its protein is CASSPSGTRSYEQYF.

Comments on this clone: Distinct nucleotide sequences in the sample also encode this CDR3. This chain uses TRBV18 with TRBJ2-5; D perhaps matches TRBD1 (5 bases). CDR1 is KGHSH, CDR2 LQKENI, per germline. CDR3 length equals 14 residues. V lost 0 bases to trimming and J lost 1 base, with 6 bases between them. CDR3 residues: CASSPPQGQETQYF. The CDR3 nucleotides are TGTGCCAGCTCACCACCCCAGGGCCAAGAGACCCAGTACTTC.

A note on this clone: A junction boundary mismatches the germline segment, possibly from a read error. J is TRBJ1-3 and V is TRBV5-1, with D perhaps matching TRBD1 (5 bases). The germline V gene has CDR1 SGHRS and CDR2 YFSETQ. The CDR3 is 15 residues long. The CDR3 DNA reads TGCGCCAGCAACTTGGATGGGGCTCCTGGAAACACCATATATTTT. It yields the protein CASNLDGAPGNTIYF.

The chain links TRBV5-6 to TRBJ2-3; D may be TRBD2 (6 bases). There are 15 residues in the CDR3. The germline CDR1 and CDR2 sequences are SGHDT and YYEEEE. Trimming removed 0 bases at V and 0 bases at J, with 8 bases between. The CDR3 is CASSLGGKSTDTQYF. CDR3 DNA sequence: TGTGCCAGCAGCTTGGGCGGGAAAAGCACAGATACGCAGTATTTT.